This TCR beta chain was sequenced during a study of blood T cell repertoires in COVID-19 (dated by TCRdb to about 2020). Broadly, across the study: Collaborator samples came from the United States, Italy and Spain and covered acute and convalescent phases of COVID-19. The material from the prospective study consisted of cDNA or gDNA derived from T cells, B-cell-depleted T cells, or PBMCs. Deeply sampled blood TCRbeta repertoires from subjects exposed to, actively infected with, or recovered from COVID-19 were included in the dataset. The repertoires were released in a freely available public database meant as a resource for research on the immune response to SARS-CoV-2. Samples were obtained from the ongoing ImmuneRACE study (first 160 participants) and from over 1,000 subjects provided by 6 global collaborators. The sample metadata nearly always contained a de-identified subject ID, COVID-19 status, age in years and sex. Where available, HLA class I and class II types were taken from metadata supplied by the sample provider and were not determined by assay-based typing. Summary of the overall study and its limitations: How much clinical and demographic metadata was included differed by source and by participant, and the metadata was provided uncurated.

TCRbeta CDR3 regions were amplified from genomic DNA by means of the immunoSEQ Assay, a bias-controlled multiplex PCR. In the paper's pipeline: Nucleated cell counts per sample were estimated from amplification of reference gene primers within the assay. To quantify the absolute abundance of each unique TCRbeta CDR3 rearrangement, sequence reads were collapsed and filtered. For each sample, productive Simpson clonality was calculated by taking the square root of Simpson's diversity index across productive rearrangements. TCRdb took this table from immuneACCESS and kept in-frame rearrangements with V and J called. Such tables lack part of the clones; where checked against another copy, unresolved V genes explain under half of the gap, and the rest is unexplained. That table supplies the V and J calls and clone size; D and trimming were determined from the DNA. This sample lists around 190,000 clones; about nine tenths were detected once. Together, the top ten hold approximately 9% of the sample.

From the cysteine through the phenylalanine, the CDR3 covers 16 amino acids. CDR3 DNA only is kept here, 48 bases in frame from base 1. Via the germline V gene, CDR1 is LGHNT and CDR2 FRNRAP. V is shortened by 8 bases, J by 3 bases, and the region joining them spans 20 bases. In the prospective study, participants were about 18 to 90 years old, resided in about 25 geographic areas of the United States, and were enrolled through a virtual design. Cohort assignment in the prospective study relied on participant-reported clinical history from a screening survey and a study questionnaire. ImmuneRACE Cohort 3 recovered participants were defined by two consecutive negative NP/OP PCR tests, healthcare professional clearance, or symptom resolution. In the prospective study, whole blood, serum and a nasopharyngeal or oropharyngeal swab were collected from each participant by mobile phlebotomists. Additional blood draws and questionnaires over an approximately 2-month period could optionally be provided by prospective study participants. Before DNA extraction, blood samples from the prospective study were shipped at room temperature or frozen.

A note on this clone: Which antigen it targets is not known. It has no much larger one-base neighbor in the sample; base qualities were not kept.

Sequencing input: PBMCs or T cells enriched from blood (not recorded which). The V gene is TRBV12-5 and the J gene is TRBJ1-5; tentative D gene TRBD1, with 6 bases matching. The TCR sequence derives from a woman aged 18-29 years who had recovered from COVID-19. The DNA reads TGTGCTAGTCCCGATTCGTCCAACAGGGTCAATCAGCCCCAGCATTTT. Its translation is CASPDSSNRVNQPQHF.